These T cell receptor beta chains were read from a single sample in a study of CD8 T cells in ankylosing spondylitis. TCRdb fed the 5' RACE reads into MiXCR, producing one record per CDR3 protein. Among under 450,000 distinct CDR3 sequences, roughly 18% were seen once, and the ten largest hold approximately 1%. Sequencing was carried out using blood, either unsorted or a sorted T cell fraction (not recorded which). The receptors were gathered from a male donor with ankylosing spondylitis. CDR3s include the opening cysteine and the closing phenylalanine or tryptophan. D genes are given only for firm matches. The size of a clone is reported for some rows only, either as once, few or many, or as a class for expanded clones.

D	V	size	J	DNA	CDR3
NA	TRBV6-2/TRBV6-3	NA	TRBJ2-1	TGTGCCAGCAGTTACGCAGCCCGCAGCTCCTACAATGAGCAGTTCTTC	CASSYAARSSYNEQFF
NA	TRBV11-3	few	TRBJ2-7	TGTGCCAGCAGCTTATCGGCCAGGTCCTACGAGCAGTACTTC	CASSLSARSYEQYF
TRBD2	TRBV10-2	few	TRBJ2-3	TGCGCCAGCAGTGCACAACTAGCGGGAATAGAGGGAGATACGCAGTATTTT	CASSAQLAGIEGDTQYF
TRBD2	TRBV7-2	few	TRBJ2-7	TGTGCCAGCAGCTTAGCGGCGGGGGGTTACTACGAGCAGTACTTC	CASSLAAGGYYEQYF
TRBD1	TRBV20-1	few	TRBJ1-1	TGCAGTGCACCCCGGGCAGGGGGCACTGAAGCTTTCTTT	CSAPRAGGTEAFF
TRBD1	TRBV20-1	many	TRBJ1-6	TGCAGTGCTAGAGCGGGACAGTATAATTCACCCCTCCACTTT	CSARAGQYNSPLHF
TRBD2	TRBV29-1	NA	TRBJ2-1	TGCAGCGTCCTAGCGGGGAACAATGAGCAGTTCTTC	CSVLAGNNEQFF
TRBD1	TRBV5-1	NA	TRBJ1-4	TGCGCCAGCAGCTTGTTGGACAGGGGGCGAGATGAAAAACTGTTTTTT	CASSLLDRGRDEKLFF
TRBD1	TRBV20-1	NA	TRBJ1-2	TGCAGCTATACCGGGACAGGGGGCATCTATGGCTACACCTTC	CSYTGTGGIYGYTF
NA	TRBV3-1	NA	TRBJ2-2	TGTGCCAGCAGCCAAGCTCTCTCGACCGGGGAGCTGTTTTTT	CASSQALSTGELFF
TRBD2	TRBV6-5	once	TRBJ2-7	TGTGCCAGCAGTTACTCCGGTAGCGGGGGGGCCGGCTCCTACGAGCAGTACTTC	CASSYSGSGGAGSYEQYF
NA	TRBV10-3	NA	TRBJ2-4	TGTGCCATCAGTGGCGACGGACTAATAGCCAAAAACATTCAGTACTTC	CAISGDGLIAKNIQYF
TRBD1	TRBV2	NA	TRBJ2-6	TGTGCCAGCAGTGCGTACTGGACAGGGGGATCGTCAACGGACTCTGGGGCCAACGTCCTGACTTTC	CASSAYWTGGSSTDSGANVLTF
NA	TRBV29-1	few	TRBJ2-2	TGCAGCGTTGAGAAGGCGGCAGGGGTTGCCGGGGAGCTGTTTTTT	CSVEKAAGVAGELFF
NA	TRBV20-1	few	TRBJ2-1	TGCAGTGCCCCTTCTATCAGCTCCTACAATGAGCAGTTCTTC	CSAPSISSYNEQFF
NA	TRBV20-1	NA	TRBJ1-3	TGCAGTGCTAGCGGCGGCTCTGGAAACACCATATATTTT	CSASGGSGNTIYF
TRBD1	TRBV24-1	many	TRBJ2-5	TGTGCCACCAGTGACCCCGGACAGGGAGAGACCCAGTACTTC	CATSDPGQGETQYF
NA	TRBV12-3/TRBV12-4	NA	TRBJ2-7	TGTGCCAGCAGTTTCGGGCGGTGGGGCTCCTACGAGCAGTACTTC	CASSFGRWGSYEQYF
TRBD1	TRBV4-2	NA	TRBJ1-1	TGTGCCAGCAGCCCCGCGACAGGGGGGAACACTGAAGCTTTCTTT	CASSPATGGNTEAFF
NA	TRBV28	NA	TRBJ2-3	TGTGCCAGCAGTTTGGGGTCGCCTCGGGATACGCAGTATTTT	CASSLGSPRDTQYF
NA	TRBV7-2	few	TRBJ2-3	TGTGCCAGCAGCTTCGATTGGGGCTCAGATACGCAGTATTTT	CASSFDWGSDTQYF
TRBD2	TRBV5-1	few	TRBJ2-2	TGCGCCAGCAGCTTGGAACCTAGCGGGAGTCCCGGGGAGCTGTTTTTT	CASSLEPSGSPGELFF
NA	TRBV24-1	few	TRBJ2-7	TGTGCCACCAGTGATTCGACTGGACCCGAGCAGTACTTC	CATSDSTGPEQYF
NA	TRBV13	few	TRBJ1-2	TGTGCCAGCAGCCGCGGACACCAACCCCGCTATGGCTACACCTTC	CASSRGHQPRYGYTF
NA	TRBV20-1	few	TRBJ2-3	TGCAGTGCCACCCACCGGGACTCGGGCACAGATACGCAGTATTTT	CSATHRDSGTDTQYF
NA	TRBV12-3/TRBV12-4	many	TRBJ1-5	TGTGCCAGCAGTTGGGGAGCGTTGGGCAATCAGCCCCAGCATTTT	CASSWGALGNQPQHF
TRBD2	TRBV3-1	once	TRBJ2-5	TGTGCCAGCAGCCAAGGGGTGTTAGCGGGAACCCAAGACACCCAGTACTTC	CASSQGVLAGTQDTQYF
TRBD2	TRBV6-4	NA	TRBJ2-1	TGTGCCAGCAGTGACGACGGGACTAGCGGAGGGTTTTACAATGAGCAGTTCTTC	CASSDDGTSGGFYNEQFF
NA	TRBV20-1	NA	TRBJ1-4	TGCAGTGTACTGGAGGGGACAACTAATGAAAAACTGTTTTTT	CSVLEGTTNEKLFF
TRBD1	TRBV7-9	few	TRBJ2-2	TGTGCCAGCAGCCGCTTAAACAGGGGCGCCGGGGAGCTGTTTTTT	CASSRLNRGAGELFF
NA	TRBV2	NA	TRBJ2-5	TGTGCCAGCAGTGAAGAGGGGGGGAGGACCCAGTACTTC	CASSEEGGRTQYF
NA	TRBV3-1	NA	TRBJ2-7	TGTGCCAGCAGCCAAGATTGGCGAGGGCTAGGGGAGCAGTACTTC	CASSQDWRGLGEQYF
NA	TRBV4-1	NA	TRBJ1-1	TGCGCCAGCAGCCCCGTAGGAACAGGTTTGGCTGAAGCTTTCTTT	CASSPVGTGLAEAFF
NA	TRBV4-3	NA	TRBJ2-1	TGCGCCAGCAGCCAAGAAGGAACTGACAATGAGCAGTTCTTC	CASSQEGTDNEQFF
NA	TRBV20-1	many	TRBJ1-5	TGCAGTGCTATAGGACAGCACATCGGGCCCCAGCATTTT	CSAIGQHIGPQHF
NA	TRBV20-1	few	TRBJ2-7	TGCAGTGCTAGAGTATCAGGCAGGGGTGTATACGAGCAGTACTTC	CSARVSGRGVYEQYF
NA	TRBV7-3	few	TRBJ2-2	TGTGCCAGCAGCTGGCAGGGTGTTGGCACCGGGGAGCTGTTTTTT	CASSWQGVGTGELFF
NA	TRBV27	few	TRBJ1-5	TGTGCCAGCAGTCCGCGGCCAACACAGGGCAATCAGCCCCAGCATTTT	CASSPRPTQGNQPQHF
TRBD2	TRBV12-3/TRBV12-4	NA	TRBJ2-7	TGTGCCAGCAGCTCCCCTGGCGGGAGAGGGGAGCAGTACTTC	CASSSPGGRGEQYF
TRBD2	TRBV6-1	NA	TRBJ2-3	TGTGCCAGCAGGGGACTAGCGGGAGGTCGAGATACGCAGTATTTT	CASRGLAGGRDTQYF
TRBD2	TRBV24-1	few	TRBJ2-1	TGTGCCACCAGTGATGACACCGGGACTAGCTCCTACAATGAGCAGTTCTTC	CATSDDTGTSSYNEQFF
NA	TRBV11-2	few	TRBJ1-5	TGTGCCAGCAGCTTGACCGGGGATCACAATCAGCCCCAGCATTTT	CASSLTGDHNQPQHF
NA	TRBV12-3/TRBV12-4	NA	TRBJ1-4	TGTGCCAGCACCCGCGACAGGTTAAATGAAAAACTGTTTTTT	CASTRDRLNEKLFF
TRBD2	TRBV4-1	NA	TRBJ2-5	TGCGCCAGCAGCCCCGGGGGGACTTATCAAGAGACCCAGTACTTC	CASSPGGTYQETQYF
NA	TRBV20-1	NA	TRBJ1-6	TGCAGTGCTAGTGGCAGGACTAAAGATAATTCACCCCTCCACTTT	CSASGRTKDNSPLHF
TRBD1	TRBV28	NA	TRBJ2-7	TGTGCCAGCAGTGCACTCCCTGGACAGGCCAGATACGAGCAGTACTTC	CASSALPGQARYEQYF
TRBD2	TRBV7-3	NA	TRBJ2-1	TGTGCCAGCAGCTTAAGAGGCGGGAGCGCCTACAATGAGCAGTTCTTC	CASSLRGGSAYNEQFF
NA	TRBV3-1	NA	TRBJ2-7	TGTGCCAGCAGCCAAGACCAGGGACGGCAGTACTTC	CASSQDQGRQYF
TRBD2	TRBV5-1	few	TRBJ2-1	TGCGCCAGCAGCGGGACTAGCGGGAGGGCGCAGGGAGAGCAGTTCTTC	CASSGTSGRAQGEQFF